A selection of T cell receptor beta chains follows, all from one sample in a study of CD8 T cells in ankylosing spondylitis. Each CDR3 protein gets one entry after TCRdb re-called the 5' RACE reads with MiXCR. Of 400,000 to 450,000 distinct CDR3 sequences in the sample, roughly 17% are singletons; the top ten hold 1%. The sample comprised blood, either unsorted or a sorted T cell fraction (not recorded which). These receptors originate from a male donor with ankylosing spondylitis. CDR3s include the opening cysteine and the closing phenylalanine or tryptophan. D genes are given only for firm matches. Clone size appears in some rows only: once, few, many, or a class for an expanded clone.

TRBJ2-7	TRBD2	-	TRBV12-3/TRBV12-4	CASQRGDSYEQYF	TGTGCCAGCCAGCGGGGGGACAGCTACGAGCAGTACTTC
TRBJ2-3	TRBD2	-	TRBV7-3	CASSPMTSGRFDTQYF	TGTGCCAGCAGCCCGATGACTAGCGGGAGATTTGATACGCAGTATTTT
TRBJ2-1	TRBD2	medium-sized	TRBV12-3/TRBV12-4	CASSGNLGLAEYNEQFF	TGTGCCAGCAGTGGAAACCTGGGACTAGCGGAATACAATGAGCAGTTCTTC
TRBJ1-5	-	few	TRBV6-1	CASSPDRNNQPQHF	TGTGCCAGCAGTCCAGACAGAAATAATCAGCCCCAGCATTTT
TRBJ2-2	-	many	TRBV3-1	CASSQEDRLTGELFF	TGTGCCAGCAGCCAAGAGGACAGACTCACCGGGGAGCTGTTTTTT
TRBJ1-4	TRBD1	few	TRBV12-3/TRBV12-4	CASRQGTVNEKLFF	TGTGCCAGCAGACAAGGGACAGTAAATGAAAAACTGTTTTTT
TRBJ1-1	-	-	TRBV11-2	CASSLGIRGGGTEAFF	TGTGCCAGCAGCTTAGGGATACGGGGGGGGGGAACTGAAGCTTTCTTT
TRBJ2-1	TRBD2	few	TRBV11-2	CASSSLTSGGNNEQFF	TGTGCCAGCAGCTCCCTTACTAGCGGGGGAAACAATGAGCAGTTCTTC
TRBJ2-1	TRBD2	-	TRBV7-6	CASSLGGSGGRYNEQFF	TGTGCCAGCAGCTTAGGCGGTAGCGGGGGCCGGTACAATGAGCAGTTCTTC
TRBJ2-3	TRBD2	-	TRBV6-2/TRBV6-3	CASSYAGGLADTQYF	TGTGCCAGCAGTTACGCGGGGGGGCTGGCAGATACGCAGTATTTT
TRBJ2-1	TRBD2	many	TRBV20-1	CSASTGGSYNEQFF	TGCAGTGCTAGTACGGGAGGGTCCTACAATGAGCAGTTCTTC
TRBJ2-1	TRBD2	-	TRBV2	CASTARTSGIGYNEQFF	TGTGCCAGCACCGCCCGGACTAGCGGGATAGGGTACAATGAGCAGTTCTTC
TRBJ2-5	-	-	TRBV5-5	CASSWTAKETQYF	TGTGCCAGCAGCTGGACTGCTAAAGAGACCCAGTACTTC
TRBJ1-1	-	many	TRBV11-2	CASSVTVNTEAFF	TGTGCCAGCAGCGTAACAGTGAACACTGAAGCTTTCTTT
TRBJ2-2	-	few	TRBV28	CASSFSSGELFF	TGTGCCAGCAGTTTTAGCTCCGGGGAGCTGTTTTTT
TRBJ2-1	TRBD2	-	TRBV3-1	CASSQDAGGEQFF	TGTGCCAGCAGCCAAGATGCGGGGGGTGAGCAGTTCTTC
TRBJ1-3	TRBD1	-	TRBV20-1	CSALPDRIIGNTIYF	TGCAGTGCTCTCCCGGACAGGATAATAGGAAACACCATATATTTT
TRBJ2-5	TRBD2	-	TRBV5-1	CASSPGTSGRQETQYF	TGCGCCAGCAGCCCGGGGACTAGCGGGAGGCAAGAGACCCAGTACTTC
TRBJ2-1	-	few	TRBV5-1	CASSLGASSFHNEQFF	TGCGCCAGCAGCTTGGGGGCTAGCTCCTTTCACAATGAGCAGTTCTTC
TRBJ2-7	-	-	TRBV5-1	CASSLSDSYYEQYF	TGCGCCAGCAGCTTATCGGACAGTTATTACGAGCAGTACTTC
TRBJ2-7	-	few	TRBV20-1	CSAPPAGQRQYF	TGCAGTGCACCACCGGCGGGACAGAGACAGTACTTC
TRBJ2-4	TRBD2	few	TRBV11-2	CASSLDGGLVLAKNIQYF	TGTGCCAGCAGCTTAGACGGAGGACTAGTCCTAGCCAAAAACATTCAGTACTTC
TRBJ1-1	-	-	TRBV24-1	CATSDLGGASTEAFF	TGTGCCACCAGTGATTTGGGGGGGGCGAGCACTGAAGCTTTCTTT
TRBJ1-1	-	-	TRBV29-1	CSHSSQGRTTEAFF	TGCAGCCATTCATCACAGGGTAGAACCACTGAAGCTTTCTTT
TRBJ2-7	TRBD2	-	TRBV15	CATSSLLAGDYEQYF	TGTGCCACCAGCAGTTTGCTAGCGGGGGATTACGAGCAGTACTTC
TRBJ2-5	-	few	TRBV20-1	CSAGTTVQETQYF	TGCAGTGCTGGAACGACGGTACAAGAGACCCAGTACTTC
TRBJ2-1	-	many	TRBV28	CASSGRSYNEQFF	TGTGCCAGCAGCGGCCGGTCCTACAATGAGCAGTTCTTC
TRBJ1-2	TRBD1	-	TRBV3-1	CASSRQGGPYGYTF	TGTGCCAGCAGCCGACAGGGGGGACCGTATGGCTACACCTTC
TRBJ2-1	TRBD2	many	TRBV2	CASSPRLAGALGDNEQFF	TGTGCCAGCAGTCCACGACTAGCGGGGGCCTTAGGGGACAATGAGCAGTTCTTC
TRBJ2-1	TRBD1	-	TRBV28	CASSPPSPGGFEQFF	TGTGCCAGCAGTCCACCCTCCCCAGGGGGTTTTGAGCAGTTCTTC
TRBJ2-1	-	-	TRBV7-9	CASSRGDEQFF	TGTGCCAGCAGTCGAGGGGATGAGCAGTTCTTC
TRBJ1-1	TRBD1	few	TRBV24-1	CATRTSDRGRNTEAFF	TGTGCCACCAGGACCTCGGACAGGGGGAGGAACACTGAAGCTTTCTTT
TRBJ2-6	TRBD1	-	TRBV10-3	CAISASQGQVSGANVLTF	TGTGCCATCAGTGCCTCACAGGGGCAAGTCTCTGGGGCCAACGTCCTGACTTTC
TRBJ2-1	TRBD2	few	TRBV5-1	CASRVLAVSYNEQFF	TGCGCCAGCAGGGTTCTAGCGGTTTCCTACAATGAGCAGTTCTTC
TRBJ2-7	TRBD2	many	TRBV3-1	CASSQGDSGRDYEQYF	TGTGCCAGCAGCCAAGGGGATAGCGGGAGAGACTACGAGCAGTACTTC
TRBJ2-1	-	-	TRBV20-1	CSARIGSDEQFF	TGCAGTGCTAGGATCGGGAGCGATGAGCAGTTCTTC
TRBJ2-7	-	-	TRBV6-5	CASSYSRQGAYEQYF	TGTGCCAGCAGTTACTCGAGGCAGGGAGCCTACGAGCAGTACTTC
TRBJ2-6	-	-	TRBV18	CASSSSGANVLTF	TGTGCCAGCTCCTCCTCTGGGGCCAACGTCCTGACTTTC
TRBJ2-6	-	few	TRBV11-2	CASSPSWGVAGANVLTF	TGTGCCAGCAGCCCATCCTGGGGGGTAGCTGGGGCCAACGTCCTGACTTTC
TRBJ2-7	-	once	TRBV7-2	CATRRSGTYEQYF	TGTGCCACTAGACGGTCGGGAACCTACGAGCAGTACTTC
TRBJ2-2	-	few	TRBV4-1	CASSQGVHSSNTGELFF	TGCGCCAGCAGCCAAGGGGTCCACAGCTCGAACACCGGGGAGCTGTTTTTT
TRBJ2-1	TRBD1	many	TRBV5-1	CASSLGQVYNEQFF	TGCGCCAGCAGCCTTGGACAGGTTTACAATGAGCAGTTCTTC
TRBJ2-1	-	-	TRBV5-1	CASSLVPELLYNEQFF	TGCGCCAGCAGCTTGGTCCCCGAGCTGTTATACAATGAGCAGTTCTTC
TRBJ1-1	-	few	TRBV28	CASSPGRGGATEAFF	TGTGCCAGCAGTCCAGGGCGGGGGGGTGCCACTGAAGCTTTCTTT
TRBJ1-1	-	many	TRBV5-1	CASSREMNTEAFF	TGCGCCAGCAGCCGGGAGATGAACACTGAAGCTTTCTTT
TRBJ2-3	-	-	TRBV7-8	CASSLYRTDTQYF	TGTGCCAGCAGCCTGTACAGGACAGATACGCAGTATTTT
TRBJ1-1	TRBD1	few	TRBV20-1	CSARVLTGSTEAFF	TGCAGTGCTAGAGTCCTGACAGGGTCCACTGAAGCTTTCTTT
TRBJ2-1	-	-	TRBV20-1	CSAPDDISSYNEQFF	TGCAGTGCTCCTGACGATATAAGCTCCTACAATGAGCAGTTCTTC
TRBJ2-3	-	few	TRBV9	CASSPGRGTGDTQYF	TGTGCCAGCAGCCCCGGAAGGGGAACCGGCGATACGCAGTATTTT